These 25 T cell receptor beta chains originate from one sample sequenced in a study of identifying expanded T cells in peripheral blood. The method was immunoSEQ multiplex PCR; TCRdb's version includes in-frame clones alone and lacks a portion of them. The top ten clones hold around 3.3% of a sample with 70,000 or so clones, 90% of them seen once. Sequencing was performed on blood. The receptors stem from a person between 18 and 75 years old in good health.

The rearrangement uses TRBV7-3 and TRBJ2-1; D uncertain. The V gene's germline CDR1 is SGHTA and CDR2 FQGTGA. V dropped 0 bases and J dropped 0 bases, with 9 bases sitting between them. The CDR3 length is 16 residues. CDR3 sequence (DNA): TGTGCCAGCAGCTTAACCGTTGCAAGCTCCTACAATGAGCAGTTCTTC. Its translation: CASSLTVASSYNEQFF.

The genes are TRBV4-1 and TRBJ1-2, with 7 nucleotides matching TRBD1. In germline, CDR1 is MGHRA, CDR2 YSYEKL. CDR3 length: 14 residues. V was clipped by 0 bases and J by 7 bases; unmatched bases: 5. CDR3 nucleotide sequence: TGCGCCAGCAGCCAAGAAGGACAGGTGCTTGGCTACACCTTC. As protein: CASSQEGQVLGYTF.

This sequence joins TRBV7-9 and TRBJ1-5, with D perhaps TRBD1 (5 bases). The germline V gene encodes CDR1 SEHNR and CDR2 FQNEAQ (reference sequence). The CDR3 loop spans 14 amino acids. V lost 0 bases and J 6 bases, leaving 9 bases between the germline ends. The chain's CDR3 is CASSLAGDGQPQHF. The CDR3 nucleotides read TGTGCCAGCAGCTTAGCAGGGGATGGTCAGCCCCAGCATTTT.

CDR3 bases: TGTGCCAGCAGCCAAGATCTCTGGACAGTGACCCGCACAGATACGCAGTATTTT. Its protein product is CASSQDLWTVTRTDTQYF. This sequence joins TRBV4-2 and TRBJ2-3; perhaps TRBD1 as D (6 bases). The CDR3 is 18 amino acids. Between the trimmed V and J ends, which lost 0 bases and 1 base, there was a span of 17 bases. The germline V gene has CDR1 LGHNA and CDR2 YNFKEQ.

CDR3 nucleotides: TGCGCCAGCAGTGAGTTGTTTAGTGAAAAACTGTTTTTT. Residues: CASSELFSEKLFF. The rearrangement uses TRBV10-2 and TRBJ1-4; no clear D. V was cut by 1 base and J by 7 bases, with 7 bases left in between. The CDR3 spans 13 residues. Germline CDR1 reads WSHSY; CDR2 reads SAAADI.

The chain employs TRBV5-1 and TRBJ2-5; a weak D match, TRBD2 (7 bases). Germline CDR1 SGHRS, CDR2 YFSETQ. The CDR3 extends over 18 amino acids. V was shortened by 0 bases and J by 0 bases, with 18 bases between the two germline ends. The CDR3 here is CASSLARGGVSNQETQYF. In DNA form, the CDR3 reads TGCGCCAGCAGCTTGGCCAGGGGAGGGGTTTCGAACCAAGAGACCCAGTACTTC.

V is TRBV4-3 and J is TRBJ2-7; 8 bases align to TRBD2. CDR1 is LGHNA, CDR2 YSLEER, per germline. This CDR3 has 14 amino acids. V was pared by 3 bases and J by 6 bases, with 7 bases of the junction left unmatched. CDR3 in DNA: TGCGCCAGCAGCCAGCGGGGACTAGGATCCGAGCAGTACTTC. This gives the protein CASSQRGLGSEQYF.

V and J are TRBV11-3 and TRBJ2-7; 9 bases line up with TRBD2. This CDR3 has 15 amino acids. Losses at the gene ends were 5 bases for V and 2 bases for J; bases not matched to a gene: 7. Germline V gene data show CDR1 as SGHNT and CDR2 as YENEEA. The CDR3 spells CASSRDSSGAYEQYF. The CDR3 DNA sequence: TGTGCCAGCAGCCGGGATTCTAGCGGGGCCTACGAGCAGTACTTC. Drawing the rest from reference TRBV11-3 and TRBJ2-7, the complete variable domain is EAGVVQSPRYKIIEKKQPVAFWCNPISGHNTLYWYLQNLGQGPELLIRYENEEAVDDSQLPKDRFSAERLKGVDSTLKIQPAELGDSAVYLCASSRDSSGAYEQYFGPGTRLTVT.

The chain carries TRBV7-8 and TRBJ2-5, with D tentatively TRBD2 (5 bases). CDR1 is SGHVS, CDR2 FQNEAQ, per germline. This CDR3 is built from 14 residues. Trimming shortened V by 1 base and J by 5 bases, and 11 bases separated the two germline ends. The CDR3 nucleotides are TGTGCCAGCAGCTTAGGTGGAGGATGGGAGACCCAGTACTTC. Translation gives CASSLGGGWETQYF.

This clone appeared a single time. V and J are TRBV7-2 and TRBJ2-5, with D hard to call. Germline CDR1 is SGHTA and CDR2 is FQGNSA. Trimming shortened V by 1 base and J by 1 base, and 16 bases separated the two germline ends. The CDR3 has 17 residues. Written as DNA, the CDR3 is TGTGCCAGCAGCTTAGGGTTTGGGTTTCAGTTCCAAGAGACCCAGTACTTC. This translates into CASSLGFGFQFQETQYF.

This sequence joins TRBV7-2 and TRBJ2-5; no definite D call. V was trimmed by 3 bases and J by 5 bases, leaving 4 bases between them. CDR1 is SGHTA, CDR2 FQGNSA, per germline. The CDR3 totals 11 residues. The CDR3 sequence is CASSFGETQYF. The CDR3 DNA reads TGTGCCAGCAGCTTCGGTGAGACCCAGTACTTC.

The CDR3 DNA reads TGTGCCAGCAGCTTAGGACTCGCCACCCCCTACGAGCAGTACTTC. Translated, it gives CASSLGLATPYEQYF. The genes are TRBV7-2 and TRBJ2-7; no definite D call. CDR3 length equals 15 residues. With 1 base removed from V and 2 bases from J, the gap between germline ends came to 12 bases. Germline CDR1 reads SGHTA; CDR2 reads FQGNSA.

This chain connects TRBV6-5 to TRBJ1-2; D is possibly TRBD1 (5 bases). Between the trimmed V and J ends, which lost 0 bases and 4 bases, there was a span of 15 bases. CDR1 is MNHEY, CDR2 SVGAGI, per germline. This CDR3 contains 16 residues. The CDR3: CASSYSQTAPGYGYTF. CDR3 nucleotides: TGTGCCAGCAGTTACTCCCAGACAGCACCCGGCTATGGCTACACCTTC.

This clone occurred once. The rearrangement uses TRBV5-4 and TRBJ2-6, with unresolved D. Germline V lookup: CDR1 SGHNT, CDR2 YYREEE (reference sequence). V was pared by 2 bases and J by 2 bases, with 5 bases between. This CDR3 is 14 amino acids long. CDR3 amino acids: CASSLIPGANVLTF. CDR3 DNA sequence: TGTGCCAGCAGCTTAATACCTGGGGCCAACGTCCTGACTTTC.

CDR3 coding DNA: TGTGCCAGCAGGGACATTGGGGGGATGGGATACGAGCAGTACTTC. Protein sequence: CASRDIGGMGYEQYF. The rearrangement joins TRBV2 to TRBJ2-7; the D gene is possibly TRBD2 (6 bases). Per the germline V gene, CDR1 is SNHLY and CDR2 is FYNNEI. Between the trimmed V and J ends, which lost 6 bases and 4 bases, there was a span of 19 bases. This CDR3 has 15 amino acids.

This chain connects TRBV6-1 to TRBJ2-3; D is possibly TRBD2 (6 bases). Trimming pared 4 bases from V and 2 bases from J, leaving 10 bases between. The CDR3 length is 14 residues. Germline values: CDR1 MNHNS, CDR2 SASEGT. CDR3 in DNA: TGTGCCAGCAGTGTGGGGGGATCCACAGATACGCAGTATTTT. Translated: CASSVGGSTDTQYF.

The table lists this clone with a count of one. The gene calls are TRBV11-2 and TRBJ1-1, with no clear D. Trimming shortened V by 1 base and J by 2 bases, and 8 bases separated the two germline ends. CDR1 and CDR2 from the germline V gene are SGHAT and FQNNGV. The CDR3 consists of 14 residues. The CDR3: CASSLVEGNTEAFF. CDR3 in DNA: TGTGCCAGCAGCTTAGTGGAGGGAAACACTGAAGCTTTCTTT.

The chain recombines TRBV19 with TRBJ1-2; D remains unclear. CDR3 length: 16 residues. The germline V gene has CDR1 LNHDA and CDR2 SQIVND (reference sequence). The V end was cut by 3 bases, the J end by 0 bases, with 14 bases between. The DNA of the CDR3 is TGTGCCAGTAGTATCCAACAGTCCGGAGCTAACTATGGCTACACCTTC. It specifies CASSIQQSGANYGYTF.

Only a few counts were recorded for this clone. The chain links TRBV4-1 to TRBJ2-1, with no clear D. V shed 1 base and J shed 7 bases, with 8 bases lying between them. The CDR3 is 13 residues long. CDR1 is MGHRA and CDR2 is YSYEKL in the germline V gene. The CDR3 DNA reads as TGCGCCAGCAGCCAAGTGGTAAGGAATGAGCAGTTCTTC. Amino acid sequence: CASSQVVRNEQFF.

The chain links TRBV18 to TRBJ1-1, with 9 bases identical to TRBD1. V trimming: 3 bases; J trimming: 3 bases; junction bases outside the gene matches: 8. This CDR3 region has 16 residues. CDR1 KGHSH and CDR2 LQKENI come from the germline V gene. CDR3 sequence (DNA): TGTGCCAGCTCACCCCCGGGACAGGGTAGGTACACTGAAGCTTTCTTT. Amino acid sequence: CASSPPGQGRYTEAFF.

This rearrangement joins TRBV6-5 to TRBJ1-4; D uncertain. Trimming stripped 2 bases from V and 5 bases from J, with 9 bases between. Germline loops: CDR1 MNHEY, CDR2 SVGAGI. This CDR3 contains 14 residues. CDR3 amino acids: CASSYLGGNEKLFF. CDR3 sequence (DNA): TGTGCCAGCAGTTACCTCGGAGGGAATGAAAAACTGTTTTTT.

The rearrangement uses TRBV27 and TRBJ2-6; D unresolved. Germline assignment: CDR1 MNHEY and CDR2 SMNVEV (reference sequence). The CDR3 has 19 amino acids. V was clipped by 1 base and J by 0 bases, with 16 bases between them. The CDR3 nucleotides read TGTGCCAGCAGTTTATATCGGGCAGGTACAACCTCTGGGGCCAACGTCCTGACTTTC. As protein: CASSLYRAGTTSGANVLTF.

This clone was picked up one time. The CDR3 region has the DNA TGTGCCAGCAGGACACTCTCCGGGGCCAACGTCCTGACTTTC. Protein product: CASRTLSGANVLTF. The chain uses TRBV28 and TRBJ2-6; D is unclear. Deletions cut 6 bases from V and 4 bases from J, with 10 bases between. Germline-derived CDR1 and CDR2 are MDHEN and SYDVKM. CDR3 length equals 14 residues. The full variable domain, in which reference TRBV28 and TRBJ2-6 provide the parts outside the CDR3, is DVKVTQSSRYLVKRTGEKVFLECVQDMDHENMFWYRQDPGLGLRLIYFSYDVKMKEKGDIPEGYSVSREKKERFSLILESASTNQTSMYLCASRTLSGANVLTFGAGSRLTVL.

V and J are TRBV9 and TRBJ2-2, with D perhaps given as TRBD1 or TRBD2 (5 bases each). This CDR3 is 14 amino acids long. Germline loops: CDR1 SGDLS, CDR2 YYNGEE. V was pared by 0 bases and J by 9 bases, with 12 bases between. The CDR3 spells CASSVGMGVRELFF. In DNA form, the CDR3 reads TGTGCCAGCAGCGTAGGGATGGGGGTCCGGGAGCTGTTTTTT.

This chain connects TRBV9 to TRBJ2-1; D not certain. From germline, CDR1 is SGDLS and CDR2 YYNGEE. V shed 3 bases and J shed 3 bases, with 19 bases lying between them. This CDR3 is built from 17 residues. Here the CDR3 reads CASSEGPAGVGYNEQFF. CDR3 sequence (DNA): TGTGCCAGCAGCGAGGGCCCCGCCGGAGTTGGCTACAATGAGCAGTTCTTC.